Each of the 27 T cell receptor beta chains below was sequenced from the same sample in a study of CD8+ T cells in alopecia areata (dated by TCRdb to 2016 to 2019). Cells from mouse cutaneous lymph nodes were pooled, stained for CD4, CD8alpha, NKG2D, NKG2ACE and other markers, and then sorted on a BD Influx. The method was the immunoSEQ multiplex PCR assay. RNA was extracted from all samples and reverse transcribed into cDNA as template for TCR sequencing. In its TCRdb copy, this immuneACCESS table keeps in-frame sequences only and misses some clones. Where compared with another copy, unresolved V genes explain less than half of these, and the others have no known cause. This sample has approximately 300,000 clones, none of them a singleton. The top ten clones comprise less than 1.5% of the sample. Source material: CD4+ T cells sorted from a lymph node. The receptors were sampled from a C3H/HeJ mouse with alopecia areata. Mice from this strain have the MHC haplotype H2-k.

In its sample, this clone was seen a few times. Mouse germline and gene names are used. The same CDR3 can be traced to other DNA sequences in this sample. The sequenced CDR3 bases are TGTGCCAGCAGTTTCTGGGGGGGGAGCTCCTAT. Its translation: CASSFWGGSSY. The entire CDR3 protein is CASSFWGGSSYEQYF. The chain has TRBV14 and TRBJ2-7, with 7 positions matching TRBD2. The read halts 4 residues ahead of the CDR3 end, with the missing end drawn from the germline J gene. The V gene's germline CDR1 is SGHDT and CDR2 FRDEAV. The V and J ends lost 0 bases and 0 bases, in that order; junction bases with no gene match: 3. The CDR3 spans 15 residues.

The sample holds many counts of this clone. Gene names and germline match the mouse. The CDR3 end is not reached by the read, which stops 4 residues before it; the germline J gene fills it in. The rearrangement links TRBV14 to TRBJ2-1, with 8 bases lining up with TRBD1. CDR3 length: 13 residues. The germline V gene encodes CDR1 SGHDT and CDR2 FRDEAV. With 9 bases clipped from V and 1 base from J, the junction kept 3 bases outside the gene matches. The DNA read from the CDR3 is TGTGCCACTCGACAGGGGAACTATGCT. It is translated as CATRQGNYA. In full, the CDR3 is CATRQGNYAEQFF.

On this clone itself: Gene labels here are mouse ones. The sequence runs out 4 residues before the end of the CDR3; the remainder is reconstructed from the germline J gene. V and J are TRBV17 and TRBJ2-5; the D gene is possibly TRBD1 (7 bases). The germline CDR1 and CDR2 sequences are MNHDT and YYDKIL. The CDR3 length is 14 residues. The CDR3 sequence: CASSRGGGPDTQYF. The sequenced part of the CDR3 DNA is TGTGCTAGCAGTAGGGGAGGGGGCCCGGAC.

Worth noting for this clone: Genes and germline are mouse. Read data end 4 residues before the CDR3 end; the end is taken from the germline J gene. In the same sample, other DNA sequences code for this CDR3. The chain has TRBV13-3 and TRBJ1-1; 7 nucleotides align to TRBD1. The germline CDR1 and CDR2 sequences are NNHDY and SYVADS. The CDR3 runs 14 residues. The V segment lost 4 bases and the J segment 0 bases; nucleotides outside the gene matches: 3. CDR3 sequence reads: CASSPGQTNTEVFF. The covered CDR3 bases are TGTGCCAGCAGTCCGGGACAGACAAACACA.

A note on this clone: Mouse names are used for the genes. The read falls 4 residues short of the CDR3 end, and the missing part is taken from the germline J gene. The rearrangement uses TRBV17 and TRBJ2-4; TRBD1 might be the D (6 bases). The V gene's germline CDR1 is MNHDT and CDR2 YYDKIL. This CDR3 contains 15 residues. Trimming took off 5 bases at V and 0 bases at J, with 12 bases between the two ends. The CDR3 region is CASSAGTSSQNTLYF. Incomplete CDR3 DNA: TGTGCTAGCAGTGCCGGGACATCTAGTCAAAAC.

This clone has only a few counts. Gene names and germline match the mouse. The read falls 4 residues short of the CDR3 end, and the missing part is taken from the germline J gene. This chain uses TRBV19 with TRBJ2-1; 10 nucleotides line up with TRBD2. The CDR3 totals 13 residues. Per germline, CDR1 FNHDT and CDR2 SITEND (reference sequence). Losses at the gene ends were 6 bases for V and 6 bases for J; bases not matched to a gene: 3. CDR3 DNA (partial): TGTGCCAGCACTGGGGGGGCGCTTGCT. This gives the protein CASTGGALA. The full-length CDR3 reads as CASTGGALAEQFF.

There are a few counts of this clone. The genes and germline here are from mouse. The sequenced fragment ends 3 residues before the CDR3 boundary, so the rest is inferred from the germline J gene. This rearrangement joins TRBV13-1 to TRBJ1-6; a weak D match, TRBD1 (6 bases). TRBJ1-6 is an ORF; its function is uncertain. This CDR3 has 16 amino acids. Trimming removed 2 bases from V and 3 bases from J, with 12 bases in between. The germline V gene encodes CDR1 NSHNY and CDR2 SYGAGN. CDR3 bases read: TGTGCCAGCAGTGAGGGGCGGGACATCTATAATTCGCCC. Translation: CASSEGRDIYNSP. In full, the CDR3 is CASSEGRDIYNSPLYF.

This clone was detected a few times. Mouse names are used for the genes. The CDR3 end falls 4 residues outside the read, so it is completed with the germline J gene. The rearrangement links TRBV1 to TRBJ1-2; weak D call: TRBD1 (6 bases). Deletions cut 0 bases from V and 4 bases from J, with 9 bases between. This CDR3 region has 14 residues. Germline loops: CDR1 NSQYPW, CDR2 LRSPGD (reference sequence). The CDR3 loop reads CTCSAERGGSDYTF. CDR3 DNA (partial): TGCACCTGCAGTGCAGAGAGGGGGGGCTCC.

A word on this clone: Gene names and germline match the mouse. This CDR3 reads CASSQDRGTGGYEQYF. Incomplete CDR3 DNA: TGTGCCAGCAGCCAAGATCGTGGGACTGGGGGGTAT. V is TRBV5 and J is TRBJ2-7; 12 bases match TRBD2. Sequencing ends 4 residues short of the CDR3 end; the germline J gene provides the rest. The germline CDR1 and CDR2 sequences are LGHNA and YNLKQL (reference sequence). The CDR3 contains 16 residues.

This clone was counted a few times. Gene names refer to mouse genes. The read finishes 4 residues shy of the CDR3 end, and the germline J gene is used to complete it. This sample also contains other DNA sequences that code for the same CDR3. This chain links TRBV5 with TRBJ2-5; D gene unclear. The CDR3 contains 14 residues. The germline gives CDR1 LGHNA, CDR2 YNLKQL (reference sequence). Trimming shortened V by 1 base and J by 0 bases, and 5 bases separated the two germline ends. The CDR3 spells CASSQGLNQDTQYF. CDR3 bases read: TGTGCCAGCAGCCAAGGACTTAACCAAGAC.

This clone was observed at least ten times. Here the gene names and germline are mouse. Read sequence stops 4 residues before the CDR3 end, and the germline J gene provides the missing end. This chain links TRBV17 with TRBJ2-2; a possible D gene is TRBD1 (5 bases). V lost 3 bases, J lost 1 base, and 9 bases lay in between. The V gene's germline CDR1 is MNHDT and CDR2 YYDKIL. The CDR3 spans 15 residues. The CDR3 bases that were read are TGTGCTAGCAGTAGTTTGGACATAAACACCGGG. Amino acid sequence: CASSSLDINTG. The whole CDR3 reads CASSSLDINTGQLYF.

Comment on this clone: Germline and genes: mouse. Coverage ceases 4 residues before the CDR3 finishes, and the germline J gene fills in the end. The rearrangement uses TRBV5 and TRBJ2-2; TRBD1 agrees at 7 bases. V shed 0 bases, J shed 4 bases, and the junction held 2 bases outside the gene matches. CDR1 and CDR2 from the germline V gene are LGHNA and YNLKQL (reference sequence). The CDR3 is 15 residues long. The sequenced part of the CDR3 DNA is TGTGCCAGCAGCCAAGAATCAGGGGGCACCGGG. Translated, it gives CASSQESGGTG. From start to end, the CDR3 is CASSQESGGTGQLYF.

This clone appeared a few times. Gene names denote mouse genes. The CDR3 end lies 4 residues beyond the end of the read and is filled in from the germline J gene. The chain combines TRBV1 with TRBJ1-2; TRBD1 matches at 9 bases. CDR3 length: 15 amino acids. J lost 4 bases, V lost 1 base, and 4 bases had no gene match. Germline CDR1 reads NSQYPW; CDR2 reads LRSPGD (reference sequence). The DNA read from the CDR3 is TGCACCTGCAGTGCAGGGACAGGGGTAAGCTCC. This gives the protein CTCSAGTGVSS. The CDR3 in its entirety is CTCSAGTGVSSDYTF.

There are many counts of this clone. The genes are named according to mouse. The sequenced fragment ends 4 residues before the CDR3 boundary, so the rest is inferred from the germline J gene. The chain uses TRBV31 and TRBJ2-5; TRBD2 aligns across 7 bases. With 0 bases clipped from V and 2 bases from J, the junction kept 5 bases outside the gene matches. This CDR3 has 15 amino acids. CDR1 is GKSSPN and CDR2 is SITVG in the germline V gene. CDR3 protein: CAWSLTLGVQDTQYF. The DNA read from the CDR3 is TGTGCCTGGAGTCTAACTCTGGGGGTCCAAGAC.

A word on this clone: The listed genes are named as in mouse. From the germline J gene comes the end of the CDR3, since the read stops 4 residues before it. The gene calls are TRBV13-1 and TRBJ2-7, with 10 bases fitting TRBD1. CDR3 length: 14 residues. Germline lookup yields CDR1 NSHNY and CDR2 SYGAGN. The CDR3 DNA, read in part, is TGTGCCAGCAGTGATAGGGGACAGGGGTAT. Translated, it gives CASSDRGQGY. The full CDR3 protein is CASSDRGQGYEQYF.

This clone was seen a few times. Gene labels here are mouse ones. The read stops 4 residues short of the end of the CDR3; the missing end is completed from the germline J gene. V is TRBV19 and J is TRBJ2-2; 13 bases align to TRBD2. Losses at the gene ends were 4 bases for V and 6 bases for J; bases not matched to a gene: 3. CDR1 is FNHDT, CDR2 SITEND, per germline (reference sequence). CDR3 size: 15 residues. The CDR3 bases that were read are TGTGCCAGCAGTCGGACTGGGGGGGCGCCCGGG. It encodes CASSRTGGAPG. The whole CDR3 sequence reads CASSRTGGAPGQLYF.

In its sample, this clone was seen a few times. Gene names and germline match the mouse. The sequence runs out 4 residues before the end of the CDR3; the remainder is reconstructed from the germline J gene. V is TRBV1 and J is TRBJ2-2, with TRBD1 identical over 10 bases. Germline assignment: CDR1 NSQYPW and CDR2 LRSPGD (reference sequence). J lost 1 base, V lost 6 bases, and 5 bases had no gene match. This CDR3 contains 16 residues. The CDR3 bases that were read are TGCACCTGCAGGGATGGGACAGGGGTAAACACCGGG. The encoded protein is CTCRDGTGVNTG. The full CDR3 reads CTCRDGTGVNTGQLYF.

This clone was counted between two and nine times. Gene names are the mouse ones. The CDR3 protein is CAWTGQGANTGQLYF. The CDR3 DNA, read in part, is TGTGCCTGGACGGGACAGGGGGCAAACACCGGG. The chain couples TRBV31 to TRBJ2-2, with 11 bases aligning to TRBD1. Read coverage stops 4 residues before the CDR3 terminus; the germline J gene supplies the remainder. J lost 0 bases, V lost 4 bases, and 1 base had no gene match. The germline CDR1 and CDR2 sequences are GKSSPN and SITVG. CDR3 length equals 15 residues.

This clone was detected many times. Germline and genes: mouse. The CDR3 extends 4 residues past the end of the read, so its final part is completed from the germline J gene. The genes are TRBV17 and TRBJ2-7; 10 positions match TRBD2. Germline CDR1 is MNHDT and CDR2 is YYDKIL. The CDR3 runs 13 residues. The CDR3 is CASSVGTGDEQYF. CDR3 DNA (partial): TGTGCTAGCAGTGTGGGGACTGGGGAT.

This clone was counted only a few times. Gene and germline names: mouse. The read ends 4 residues shy of where the CDR3 ends; the end is completed using the germline J gene. This chain uses TRBV19 with TRBJ2-5; D is undetermined. V was pared by 6 bases and J by 3 bases, with 8 bases between. The V gene's germline CDR1 is FNHDT and CDR2 SITEND (reference sequence). CDR3 size: 12 residues. Here the CDR3 reads CASTQQQDTQYF. Incomplete CDR3 DNA: TGTGCCAGCACCCAACAGCAAGAC. Filled out from reference TRBV19 and TRBJ2-5, the complete variable domain reads GGIITQTPKFLIGQEGQKLTLKCQQNFNHDTMYWYRQDSGKGLRLIYYSITENDLQKGDLSEGYDASREKKSSFSLTVTSAQKNEMAVFLCASTQQQDTQYFGPGTRLLVL.

This clone appeared many times. Genes and germline are mouse. The read ends 4 residues shy of where the CDR3 ends; the end is completed using the germline J gene. Other DNA sequences from this sample encode an identical CDR3 as well. The V gene is TRBV17, the J gene TRBJ2-2, with a tentative D call TRBD2 (7 bases). The V end lost 4 bases, the J end lost 0 bases, and 9 bases lay between the germline ends. The germline V gene encodes CDR1 MNHDT and CDR2 YYDKIL. This CDR3 spans 15 amino acids. The CDR3 DNA, read in part, is TGTGCTAGCAGTACTGGGGGCGCAAACACCGGG. This translates into CASSTGGANTG. The CDR3, in full, reads CASSTGGANTGQLYF.

This clone was observed a few times. Mouse gene names and germline throughout. The read terminates 4 residues ahead of where the CDR3 ends, so the germline J gene completes it. The chain carries TRBV14 and TRBJ2-3; 7 nucleotides agree with TRBD2. There are 14 residues in the CDR3. Germline CDR1 is SGHDT and CDR2 is FRDEAV. V shed 2 bases, J shed 1 base, and the junction held 1 base outside the gene matches. The CDR3: CASSFGTGAETLYF. Partial CDR3 DNA: TGTGCCAGCAGTTTTGGGACTGGTGCAGAA.

This clone was picked up a small number of times. Genes and germline come from the mouse. The missing CDR3 end, 4 residues past where the read stops, is filled in from the germline J gene. The same CDR3 can be traced to other DNA sequences in this sample. The chain links TRBV13-3 to TRBJ1-1; 10 nucleotides line up with TRBD1. CDR3 length equals 14 residues. Trimming took 2 bases from V and 3 from J; bases not matched to a gene: 1. Looked up from germline, CDR1 is NNHDY and CDR2 is SYVADS. CDR3 DNA, as far as it was read: TGTGCCAGCAGTGAGGGGACAGGGGACACA. Translated, it gives CASSEGTGDT. The complete CDR3 protein is CASSEGTGDTEVFF.

This clone was counted a few times. Gene names and germline match the mouse. The read comes to an end 4 residues before the CDR3 does, leaving the germline J gene to fill in the end. At the DNA level, this CDR3 is encoded by other sequences in the same sample as well. The chain recombines TRBV13-3 with TRBJ2-3; 9 nucleotides match TRBD2. The CDR3 has 13 amino acids. J gave up 3 bases and V 5 bases, and 1 base lay outside the gene matches. Germline assignment: CDR1 NNHDY and CDR2 SYVADS. The chain's CDR3 is CASRGLGAETLYF. The CDR3 DNA, read in part, is TGTGCCAGCAGAGGACTGGGGGCAGAA.

With regard to this clone: The gene names given are mouse names. The read falls 4 residues short of the CDR3 end, and the missing part is taken from the germline J gene. The sample has other DNA sequences that encode this CDR3 too. The genes are TRBV13-1 and TRBJ2-3; weak D call: TRBD1 (5 bases). The CDR3 sequence is 13 residues long. Per the germline V gene, CDR1 is NSHNY and CDR2 is SYGAGN. Trimming took 5 bases from V and 0 from J, leaving 7 bases between them. CDR3 DNA, as far as it was read: TGTGCCAGCAGCCAGGGTAGTGCAGAA. Translated: CASSQGSAE. The CDR3 in its entirety is CASSQGSAETLYF.

With respect to this clone: Mouse names are used for the genes. The CDR3 extends 4 residues past the end of the read, so its final part is completed from the germline J gene. The J gene is TRBJ2-7, the V gene TRBV13-2; 8 bases align to TRBD2. Germline V CDR1 and CDR2: NNHNN, SYGAGS (reference sequence). Trimming took 0 bases from V and 3 from J; bases not matched to a gene: 8. The length of the CDR3 is 16 residues. The CDR3 here is CASGDAWGGDVYEQYF. CDR3 DNA, as far as it was read: TGTGCCAGCGGTGATGCATGGGGGGGTGATGTCTAT.

There are a few counts of this clone. Genes here carry mouse names. The read halts 4 residues ahead of the CDR3 end, with the missing end drawn from the germline J gene. The rearrangement links TRBV13-2 to TRBJ2-1, with D maybe TRBD2 (5 bases). CDR3 length equals 15 residues. The V gene's germline CDR1 is NNHNN and CDR2 SYGAGS (reference sequence). V shed 1 base and J shed 2 bases, with 10 bases lying between them. The sequenced part of the CDR3 DNA is TGTGCCAGCGGTGATCCGGCCTGGGACTATGCT. Translating it yields CASGDPAWDYA. In full, the CDR3 is CASGDPAWDYAEQFF.